This TCR beta chain was profiled in a study of human T cells and chemical hapten exposure. Sample time point: patch test 3, about 24 weeks after DPC sensitization. Treatment denoted: therapeutic diphenylcyclopropenone sensitization with weekly scalp DPC. The germline gives CDR1 DFQATT, CDR2 SNEGSKA (reference sequence). There are 14 residues in the CDR3. J gave up 3 bases and V 6 bases, and 7 bases lay outside the gene matches. Each CDR3 protein is one row after TCRdb ran MiXCR on the RACE reads. The profile shows about 84,000 distinct CDR3 sequences, roughly 10% of them singletons. The table lists this clonotype with many counts.

The receptor was isolated from a woman in her 50s with alopecia areata. Some clones in this sample may be carry-over from other donors' samples. The sample was whole blood, taken in connection with sensitization to the hapten diphenylcyclopropenone (DPC). V gene TRBV20-1 combines with J gene TRBJ2-3; the match to TRBD2 covers 9 bases. CDR3 sequence reads: CSAPPGLATDTQYF. The CDR3 bases are TGCAGTGCCCCACCGGGACTAGCAACAGATACGCAGTATTTT.